Listed below are T cell receptor beta chains from one sample, sequenced in a study of shared clonotypes between healthy human individuals. This table comes from immunoSEQ multiplex PCR, and its TCRdb copy is limited to in-frame clones, with some not included. The sample shows roughly 720,000 clones, 90% of them seen only once. Sequencing input: memory CD8+ T cells from PBMCs. The receptors derive from a man aged 18 to 35 in good health. Some clones in this sample may be carry-over from other donors' samples. Both conserved end residues are part of each CDR3. The D gene is left open where the match is weak. Clone size is given for some rows only: seen once, a few or many times, or a class if the clone is expanded.

clone_size	v_call	d_call	j_call	cdr3_nt	cdr3_aa
once	TRBV7-9	TRBD1	TRBJ2-4	TGTGCCAGCAGCACGTCCTCAGGGGGTCCGGCGGAAAACATTCAGTACTTC	CASSTSSGGPAENIQYF
NA	TRBV4-1	TRBD2	TRBJ2-3	TGCGCCAGCAGCCAAGGACTAGCGGGGGGCACAGATACGCAGTATTTT	CASSQGLAGGTDTQYF
NA	TRBV7-8	NA	TRBJ1-2	TGTGCCAGCAGCTTATCGGCAGGGATGGAAGGCTACACCTTC	CASSLSAGMEGYTF
NA	TRBV27	NA	TRBJ1-5	TGTGCCAGCAGTTTGAACCAGGGTCAGCCCCAGCATTTT	CASSLNQGQPQHF
NA	TRBV9	TRBD1	TRBJ2-2	TGTGCCAGCAGCGTCCGGGACAGGGGGAAGAGGGAGCTGTTTTTT	CASSVRDRGKRELFF
once	TRBV9	TRBD2	TRBJ2-4	TGTGCCAGCAGCGTAGGGCGGGGGACCTTAGCCAAAAACATTCAGTACTTC	CASSVGRGTLAKNIQYF
NA	TRBV6-1	NA	TRBJ1-1	TGTGCCAGCAGCCCGACAGGACCCTACCGCACTGAAGCTTTCTTT	CASSPTGPYRTEAFF
NA	TRBV9	TRBD2	TRBJ2-1	TGTGCCAGCAGCCCGGGGACTAGCGAAGATGAGCAGTTCTTC	CASSPGTSEDEQFF
few	TRBV27	TRBD1	TRBJ2-1	TGTGCCAGCAGTTGGACAGGGGGCGATGAGCAGTTCTTC	CASSWTGGDEQFF
NA	TRBV5-6	NA	TRBJ2-2	TGTGCCAGCAGCTTCCCGAGGGCCGGGGAGCTGTTTTTT	CASSFPRAGELFF
NA	TRBV7-9	NA	TRBJ2-3	TGTGCCAGCAGCCCCGAGGCGGGATACACAGATACGCAGTATTTT	CASSPEAGYTDTQYF
once	TRBV21-1	NA	TRBJ2-1	TGTGCCAGGCGACTAGCGGGATTACTAAATGAGCAGTTCTTC	CARRLAGLLNEQFF
NA	TRBV4-2	TRBD2	TRBJ2-1	TGTGCCAGCAGCCAAGGCGGGAGGGAGTACAATGAGCAGTTCTTC	CASSQGGREYNEQFF
NA	TRBV18	NA	TRBJ2-6	TGTGCCAGCTCACCAAAAAAAGGAATTAGCTCTGGGGCCAACGTCCTGACTTTC	CASSPKKGISSGANVLTF
NA	TRBV19	NA	TRBJ2-7	TGTGCCGGGGGTAGGGGGGAGATGAACGAGCAGTACTTC	CAGGRGEMNEQYF
NA	TRBV2	NA	TRBJ2-7	TGTGCCAGCAGCAGGAGCTCCTACGAGCAGTACTTC	CASSRSSYEQYF
NA	TRBV9	TRBD2	TRBJ2-1	TGTGCCAGCAGCGTAGGCGCGGTGGTAGCGGGAAGCGGTAATGAGCAGTTCTTC	CASSVGAVVAGSGNEQFF
NA	TRBV4-1	TRBD1	TRBJ1-1	TGCGCCAGCAGCCCCCGGACAGGGGCGGTGAACACTGAAGCTTTCTTT	CASSPRTGAVNTEAFF